One and the same sample provided the 3 T cell receptor beta chains below, sequenced in a study of T-cell memory formation after mild COVID-19. TCRdb processed the 5' RACE reads anew with MiXCR; each CDR3 protein has one entry. The sample shows roughly 450,000 distinct CDR3 sequences, approximately 18% of them seen only once. Source material: PBMCs or a T cell subset sorted from them (not recorded which). Receptors originate from an adult woman who had mild COVID-19 (a few samples of this study predate the infection). Cell type and time point are not known.

This clonotype has more than one count but fewer than ten. This rearrangement joins TRBV4-1 to TRBJ2-7; D is tentatively TRBD1 or TRBD2 (5 bases each). Trimming took 1 base from V and 4 from J, leaving 17 bases between them. CDR1 is MGHRA, CDR2 YSYEKL, per germline. The CDR3 totals 16 residues. The CDR3 protein is CASSQVLTSEGYEQYF. As DNA, the CDR3 is TGCGCCAGCAGCCAAGTTCTGACCTCAGAGGGGTACGAGCAGTACTTC.

This clonotype was counted between two and nine times. J is TRBJ2-7 and V is TRBV7-9; D remains ambiguous. V lost 1 base to trimming and J lost 6 bases, with 7 bases between them. Germline assignment: CDR1 SEHNR and CDR2 FQNEAQ (reference sequence). The length of the CDR3 is 12 residues. The CDR3 nucleotides are TGTGCCAGCAGCTTAGTGGTTGGCGAGCAGTACTTC. Translating gives CASSLVVGEQYF.

This clonotype was seen a handful of times. This chain joins TRBV4-3 and TRBJ1-6; D might be TRBD1 (6 bases). This CDR3 is built from 17 residues. The germline V and J ends were trimmed by 0 bases and 7 bases, with 16 bases remaining between them. The germline V gene encodes CDR1 LGHNA and CDR2 YSLEER. The chain's CDR3 is CASSQELGTRANSPLHF. CDR3 sequence (DNA): TGCGCCAGCAGCCAAGAACTAGGGACAAGAGCGAATTCACCCCTCCACTTT.